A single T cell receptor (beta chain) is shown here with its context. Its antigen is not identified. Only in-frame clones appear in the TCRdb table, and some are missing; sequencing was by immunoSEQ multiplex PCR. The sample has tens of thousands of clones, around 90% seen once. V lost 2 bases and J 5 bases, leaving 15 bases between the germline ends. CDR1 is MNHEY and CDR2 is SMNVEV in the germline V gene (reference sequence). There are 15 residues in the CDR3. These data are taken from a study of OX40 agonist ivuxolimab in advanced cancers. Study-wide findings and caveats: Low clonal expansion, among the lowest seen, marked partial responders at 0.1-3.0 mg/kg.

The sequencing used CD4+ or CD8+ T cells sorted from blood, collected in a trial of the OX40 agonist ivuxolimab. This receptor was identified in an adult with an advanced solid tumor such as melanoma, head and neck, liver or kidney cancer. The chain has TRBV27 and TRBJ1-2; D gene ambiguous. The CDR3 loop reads CASSLGYGKPYGYTF. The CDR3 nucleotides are TGTGCCAGCAGTTTAGGATACGGTAAACCATATGGCTACACCTTC.